The 15 T cell receptor beta chains listed next were all sequenced from one sample in a study of cytomegalovirus exposure and HLA in healthy donors. Some clones are missing from TCRdb's copy, which holds only in-frame ones; the method was immunoSEQ multiplex PCR. The table has some 150,000 clones, 89% seen once; the top ten hold roughly 9.2%. Sequencing was done on a sample of PBMCs. These receptor sequences come from a young woman in good health and CMV-seropositive.

The rearrangement links TRBV6-1 to TRBJ2-3; 8 positions agree with TRBD2. The CDR3 length is 15 residues. Trimming removed 3 bases from V and 5 bases from J; junction bases left unmatched: 7. From germline, CDR1 is MNHNS and CDR2 SASEGT. The CDR3 DNA reads TGTGCCAGCAGTGACTTGCGGGGGGTACGAGATACGCAGTATTTT. Its translation is CASSDLRGVRDTQYF.

This chain's CDR3 is CSVALGGPLQETQYF. DNA of the CDR3: TGCAGCGTTGCCCTCGGGGGGCCATTACAAGAGACCCAGTACTTC. This chain uses TRBV29-1 with TRBJ2-5, with D possibly TRBD2 on 7 matching bases. V lost 4 bases, J lost 2 bases, and 17 bases lay in between. CDR3 length equals 15 residues. Germline CDR1 and CDR2: SQVTM and ANQGSEA.

The chain combines TRBV27 with TRBJ2-1; 7 nucleotides agree with TRBD1. CDR3 length equals 15 residues. CDR1 is MNHEY and CDR2 is SMNVEV in the germline V gene (reference sequence). V was clipped by 2 bases and J by 3 bases; unmatched bases: 4. The CDR3: CASSLAGGNYNEQFF. CDR3 in DNA: TGTGCCAGCAGTTTAGCAGGGGGTAACTACAATGAGCAGTTCTTC.

This rearrangement joins TRBV7-9 to TRBJ1-1; D may be TRBD1 (6 bases). Deletions cut 1 base from V and 1 base from J, with 16 bases between. CDR1 is SEHNR and CDR2 is FQNEAQ in the germline V gene (reference sequence). The CDR3 is made up of 17 amino acids. This CDR3 is CASSLGDGQIQNTEAFF. DNA of the CDR3: TGTGCCAGCAGCTTAGGGGACGGACAGATCCAGAACACTGAAGCTTTCTTT. Full variable domain (missing parts from reference TRBV7-9 and TRBJ1-1): DTGVSQNPRHKITKRGQNVTFRCDPISEHNRLYWYRQTLGQGPEFLTYFQNEAQLEKSRLLSDRFSAERPKGSFSTLEIQRTEQGDSAMYLCASSLGDGQIQNTEAFFGQGTRLTVV.

The sample holds one count of this clone. The chain combines TRBV13 with TRBJ1-6; TRBD1 aligns across 7 bases. There are 20 residues in the CDR3. Germline V gene data show CDR1 as PRHDT and CDR2 as FYEKMQ (reference sequence). V trimming: 6 bases; J trimming: 0 bases; junction bases outside the gene matches: 17. The CDR3 reads CASRSFRDSLPSSYNSPLHF. The DNA of the CDR3 is TGTGCCAGCAGGTCCTTCCGGGACAGCTTACCGAGCTCCTATAATTCACCCCTCCACTTT.

The J gene is TRBJ2-2, the V gene TRBV19, with 8 bases aligning to TRBD1. Germline trimming cut 1 base from V and 4 bases from J; bases unmatched to any gene: 2. This CDR3 comprises 15 residues. Per germline, CDR1 LNHDA and CDR2 SQIVND (reference sequence). Written as DNA, the CDR3 is TGTGCCAGTAGTATAGGTGACAGGGGCACCGGGGAGCTGTTTTTT. Its translation is CASSIGDRGTGELFF.

The J gene is TRBJ1-3, the V gene TRBV28; the D is unclear. Per germline, CDR1 MDHEN and CDR2 SYDVKM. V shed 8 bases and J shed 0 bases, with 11 bases lying between them. The CDR3 contains 14 residues. The CDR3 sequence is CASSPRISGNTIYF. CDR3 DNA sequence: TGTGCCAGCTCCCCGAGAATCTCTGGAAACACCATATATTTT.

This clone was detected once. The chain uses TRBV4-2 and TRBJ2-5, with TRBD2 identical over 14 bases. Germline V CDR1 and CDR2: LGHNA, YNFKEQ. The trim removed 2 bases at V and 0 bases at J, leaving 5 bases unmatched. The CDR3 is 18 residues long. CDR3 DNA: TGTGCCAGCAGCCAACCCGGGACTAGCGGGGGAGACCAAGAGACCCAGTACTTC. It translates to CASSQPGTSGGDQETQYF.

The V call is TRBV7-7, the J call TRBJ2-5, with D possibly TRBD2 on 6 matching bases. Trimming left V 1 base short and J 7 bases short, with 19 bases between. The CDR3 has 16 amino acids. Looked up from germline, CDR1 is SSHAT and CDR2 is FNYEAQ (reference sequence). The CDR3 DNA is TGTGCCAGCAGCTTAGGCGCAAGCGGGCCCCTGGGGACCCAGTACTTC. Translated, it gives CASSLGASGPLGTQYF.

J is TRBJ1-2 and V is TRBV10-3, with 8 bases lining up with TRBD1. Germline loops: CDR1 ENHRY, CDR2 SYGVKD. The trim removed 2 bases at V and 7 bases at J, leaving 3 bases unmatched. The CDR3 is 13 amino acids. Written as DNA, the CDR3 is TGTGCCATCAGTGAGACAGGGGGTAGTGGCTACACCTTC. Translation: CAISETGGSGYTF.

This chain joins TRBV6-5 and TRBJ1-6; TRBD1 aligns across 9 bases. Germline lookup yields CDR1 MNHEY and CDR2 SVGAGI. This CDR3 region has 15 residues. V dropped 4 bases and J dropped 5; count of bases not matched to a gene: 3. The CDR3 DNA reads TGTGCCAGCAGTTCGGACAGGGGAAATAATTCACCCCTCCACTTT. Translation: CASSSDRGNNSPLHF.

The chain couples TRBV5-4 to TRBJ2-3, with TRBD2 as a possible D gene (5 bases). Trimming took off 5 bases at V and 8 bases at J, with 12 bases between the two ends. The CDR3 has 12 amino acids. The germline gives CDR1 SGHNT, CDR2 YYREEE (reference sequence). The CDR3 sequence: CASRTTAGTQYF. Here the CDR3 DNA reads TGTGCCAGCAGGACCACCGCGGGTACGCAGTATTTT.

This chain connects TRBV9 to TRBJ2-1, with D tentatively TRBD2 (7 bases). V shed 4 bases and J shed 4 bases, with 15 bases lying between them. The CDR3 contains 15 residues. The germline gives CDR1 SGDLS, CDR2 YYNGEE. CDR3 sequence: CASSFGGQVYNEQFF. Written as DNA, the CDR3 is TGTGCCAGCAGCTTCGGGGGGCAGGTTTACAATGAGCAGTTCTTC.

The V and J genes are TRBV28 and TRBJ1-5, with D perhaps TRBD1 (6 bases). The CDR3 has 18 amino acids. Germline V CDR1 and CDR2: MDHEN, SYDVKM. V was cut by 4 bases and J by 2 bases, with 21 bases left in between. The CDR3 nucleotides are TGTGCCAGCAGTTCCGACAGGCGGGGGGGCAGGGGCAATCAGCCCCAGCATTTT. Translation: CASSSDRRGGRGNQPQHF.

The rearrangement uses TRBV7-9 and TRBJ1-5, with a weak D call TRBD1 (5 bases). The length of the CDR3 is 13 residues. Germline assignment: CDR1 SEHNR and CDR2 FQNEAQ (reference sequence). Trimming pared 8 bases from V and 2 bases from J, leaving 10 bases between. The CDR3 sequence is CASAGDGNQPQHF. The CDR3 bases are TGTGCCAGCGCGGGGGATGGCAATCAGCCCCAGCATTTT. The entire variable domain, with the rest obtained from reference TRBV7-9 and TRBJ1-5, is as follows: DTGVSQNPRHKITKRGQNVTFRCDPISEHNRLYWYRQTLGQGPEFLTYFQNEAQLEKSRLLSDRFSAERPKGSFSTLEIQRTEQGDSAMYLCASAGDGNQPQHFGDGTRLSIL.